This record looks at one T cell receptor (beta chain) sequence and its context. Recruited during active infection, patients (from Seattle) were subsequently followed longitudinally. This record belongs to a study of blood T cell repertoires in COVID-19. The overall study: There were acute and convalescent COVID-19 samples, and they came from the United States, Italy and Spain.

The CDR3 is 14 residues long. The junction had 9 bases not matched to a gene; V was cut back by 6 bases and J by 5 bases. Germline-derived CDR1 and CDR2 are SGHRS and YFSETQ. Authors' data handling: Quantification of nucleated cells was approximated via reference gene primer amplification. The table came from immunoSEQ multiplex PCR; TCRdb's copy has only in-frame clones and leaves some out. That table furnishes V, J and clone size, whereas the DNA furnished D and trimming. The profile shows some 220,000 clones, approximately 85% of them singletons. Sequenced material: peripheral blood. This chain links TRBV5-1 with TRBJ2-7; 9 positions match TRBD1. The receptor was isolated from a woman in her 70s with COVID-19, enrolled during active disease. The CDR3 is CASTEGQGRNEQYF. CDR3 in DNA: TGCGCCAGCACAGAGGGACAGGGAAGAAACGAGCAGTACTTC.